This T cell receptor beta chain comes out of a study of blood T cell repertoires in COVID-19. At the level of the study: The origin of the acute and convalescent COVID-19 samples was the United States, Italy and Spain. T cells, B-cell-depleted T cells, or PBMCs provided the cDNA or gDNA that served as material.

In its sample, this clone was seen a few times. Source study methods: Scientists estimated how many nucleated cells there were by amplifying reference gene primers. This table comes from immunoSEQ multiplex PCR, and its TCRdb copy is limited to in-frame clones, with some not included. V and J calls plus clone size are reproduced from that table; the DNA served to infer D and trimming. The sample carries approximately 91,000 clones, more than 70% recorded once. V was shortened by 6 bases and J by 6 bases, with 16 bases between the two germline ends. This CDR3 is built from 14 residues. CDR1 is MDHEN, CDR2 SYDVKM, per germline.

The chain has TRBV28 and TRBJ2-3; D possibly corresponds to TRBD1 (6 bases). Sequencing was performed on peripheral blood. The sequence came from a man aged 65 to 85 with acute or convalescent COVID-19. CDR3 region: CASSLLGAEDTQYF. In nucleotides, the CDR3 is TGTGCCAGCAGCCTCTTGGGGGCGGAGGATACGCAGTATTTT. The full variable domain, with the rest looked up from reference TRBV28 and TRBJ2-3, is DVKVTQSSRYLVKRTGEKVFLECVQDMDHENMFWYRQDPGLGLRLIYFSYDVKMKEKGDIPEGYSVSREKKERFSLILESASTNQTSMYLCASSLLGAEDTQYFGPGTRLTVL.